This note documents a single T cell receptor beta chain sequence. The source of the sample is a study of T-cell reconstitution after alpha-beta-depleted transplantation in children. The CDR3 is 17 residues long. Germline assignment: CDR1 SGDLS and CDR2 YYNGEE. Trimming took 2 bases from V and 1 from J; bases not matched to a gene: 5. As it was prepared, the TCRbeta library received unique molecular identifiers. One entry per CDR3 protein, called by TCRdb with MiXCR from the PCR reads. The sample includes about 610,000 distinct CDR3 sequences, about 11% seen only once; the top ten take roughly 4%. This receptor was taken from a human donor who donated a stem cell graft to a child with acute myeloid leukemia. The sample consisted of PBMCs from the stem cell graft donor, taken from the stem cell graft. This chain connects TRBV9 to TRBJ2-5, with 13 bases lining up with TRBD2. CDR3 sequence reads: CASSVEGLAGFQETQYF. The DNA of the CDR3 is TGTGCCAGCAGCGTCGAGGGACTAGCGGGGTTCCAAGAGACCCAGTACTTC. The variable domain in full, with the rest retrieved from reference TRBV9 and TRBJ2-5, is DSGVTQTPKHLITATGQRVTLRCSPRSGDLSVYWYQQSLDQGLQFLIQYYNGEERAKGNILERFSAQQFPDLHSELNLSSLELGDSALYFCASSVEGLAGFQETQYFGPGTRLLVL.